Sequencing of this T cell receptor (beta chain) was carried out in a study of CD8 T cells in ankylosing spondylitis. Regarding the study as a whole: Within matched ankylosing spondylitis synovial fluid, disease-linked clones were reportedly significantly enriched. CD8+ by phenotype, disease-linked clones were relatively rare in peripheral blood. Several highly homologous variants made up a TCR beta motif that seemed to typify ankylosing spondylitis blood.

In its sample, this clonotype was seen many times. Its antigen is unknown. TCRdb re-called the 5' RACE reads with MiXCR, one entry per CDR3 protein. The sample shows 200,000 to 250,000 distinct CDR3 sequences, roughly a tenth of them seen only once. Looked up from germline, CDR1 is MNHEY and CDR2 is SMNVEV (reference sequence). Trimming removed 6 bases from V and 0 bases from J, with 12 bases in between. CDR3 length: 15 residues. The genes are TRBV27 and TRBJ2-1; D possibly corresponds to TRBD2 (6 bases). The clonotype originates from a male donor with ankylosing spondylitis or in good health (not recorded which). Sequencing was performed on blood, either unsorted or a sorted T cell fraction (not recorded which). This chain's CDR3 is CASSYDGSSYNEQFF. As DNA, the CDR3 is TGTGCCAGCAGCTACGACGGGAGCTCCTACAATGAGCAGTTCTTC.